This T cell receptor beta chain was sequenced in a study of blood T cell repertoires in COVID-19. Looked up from germline, CDR1 is KGHDR and CDR2 is SFDVKD. Trimming took off 3 bases at V and 8 bases at J, with 19 bases between the two ends. The CDR3 sequence is 16 residues long. Produced via immunoSEQ multiplex PCR; TCRdb's table is partial and in-frame only. The sample yields hundreds of thousands of clones, about 83% seen once. The source material was peripheral blood. This TCR derives from a woman aged 45-59 years with acute or convalescent COVID-19. This chain links TRBV24-1 with TRBJ2-1, with D tentatively TRBD1 (8 bases). In DNA, the CDR3 is TGTGCCACCAGTGATCCAACTCGGACAGGGAGGGATGAGCAGTTCTTC. Translating gives CATSDPTRTGRDEQFF.